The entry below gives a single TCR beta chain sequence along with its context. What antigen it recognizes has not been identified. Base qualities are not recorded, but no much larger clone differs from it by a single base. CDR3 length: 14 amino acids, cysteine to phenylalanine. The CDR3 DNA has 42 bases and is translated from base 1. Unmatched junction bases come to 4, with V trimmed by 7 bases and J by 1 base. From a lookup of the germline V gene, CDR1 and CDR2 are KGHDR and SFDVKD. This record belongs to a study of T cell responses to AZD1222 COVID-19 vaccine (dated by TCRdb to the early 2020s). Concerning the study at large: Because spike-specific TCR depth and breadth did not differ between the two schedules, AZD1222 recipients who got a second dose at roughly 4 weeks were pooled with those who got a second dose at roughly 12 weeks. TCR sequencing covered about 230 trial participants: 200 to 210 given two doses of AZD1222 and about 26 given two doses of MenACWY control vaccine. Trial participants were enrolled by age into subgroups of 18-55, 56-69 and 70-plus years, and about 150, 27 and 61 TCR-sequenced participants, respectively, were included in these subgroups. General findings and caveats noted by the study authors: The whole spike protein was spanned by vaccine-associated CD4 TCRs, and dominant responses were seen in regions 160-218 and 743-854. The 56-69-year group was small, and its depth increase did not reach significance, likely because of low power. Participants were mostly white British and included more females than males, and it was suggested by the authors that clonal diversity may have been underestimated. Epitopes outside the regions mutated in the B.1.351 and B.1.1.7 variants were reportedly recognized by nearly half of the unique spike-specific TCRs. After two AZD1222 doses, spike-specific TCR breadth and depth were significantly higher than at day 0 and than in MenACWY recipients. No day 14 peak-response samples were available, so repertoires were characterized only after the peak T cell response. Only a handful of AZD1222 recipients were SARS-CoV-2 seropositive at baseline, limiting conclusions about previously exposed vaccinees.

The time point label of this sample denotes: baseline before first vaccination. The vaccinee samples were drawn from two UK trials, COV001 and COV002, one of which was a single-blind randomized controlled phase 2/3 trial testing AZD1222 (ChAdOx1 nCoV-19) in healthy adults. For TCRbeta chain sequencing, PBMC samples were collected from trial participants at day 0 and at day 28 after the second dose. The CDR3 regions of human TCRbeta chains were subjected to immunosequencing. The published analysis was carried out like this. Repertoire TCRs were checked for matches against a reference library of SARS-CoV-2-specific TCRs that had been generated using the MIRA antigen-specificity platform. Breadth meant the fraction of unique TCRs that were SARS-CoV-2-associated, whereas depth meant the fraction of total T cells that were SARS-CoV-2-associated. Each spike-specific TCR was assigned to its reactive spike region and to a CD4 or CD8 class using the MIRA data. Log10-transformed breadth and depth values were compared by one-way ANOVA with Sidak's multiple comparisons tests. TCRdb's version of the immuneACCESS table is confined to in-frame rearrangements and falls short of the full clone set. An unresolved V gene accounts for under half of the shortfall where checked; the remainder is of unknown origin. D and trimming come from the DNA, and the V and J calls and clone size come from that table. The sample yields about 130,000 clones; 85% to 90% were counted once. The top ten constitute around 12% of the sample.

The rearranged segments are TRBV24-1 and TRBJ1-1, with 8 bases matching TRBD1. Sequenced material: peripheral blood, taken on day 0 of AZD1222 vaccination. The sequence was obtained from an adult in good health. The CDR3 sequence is CATRRGTGNTEAFF. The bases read TGTGCCACCAGGCGAGGGACAGGGAACACTGAAGCTTTCTTT.